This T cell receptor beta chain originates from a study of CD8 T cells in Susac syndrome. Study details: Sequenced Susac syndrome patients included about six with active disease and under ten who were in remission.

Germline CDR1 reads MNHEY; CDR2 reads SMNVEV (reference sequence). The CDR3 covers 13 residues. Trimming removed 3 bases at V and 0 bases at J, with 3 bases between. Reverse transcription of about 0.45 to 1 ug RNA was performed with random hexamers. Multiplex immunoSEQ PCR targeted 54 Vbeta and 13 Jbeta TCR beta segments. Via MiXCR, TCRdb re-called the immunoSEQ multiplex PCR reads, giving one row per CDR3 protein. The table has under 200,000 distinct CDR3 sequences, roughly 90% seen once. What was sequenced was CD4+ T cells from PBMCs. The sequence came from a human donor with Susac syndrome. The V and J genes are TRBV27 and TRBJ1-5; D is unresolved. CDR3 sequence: CASSFDSNQPQHF. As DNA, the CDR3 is TGTGCCAGCAGTTTTGATAGCAATCAGCCCCAGCATTTT.